These T cell receptor beta chains were read from a single sample in a study of blood T cell repertoires in COVID-19. This table comes from immunoSEQ multiplex PCR, and its TCRdb copy is limited to in-frame clones, with some not included. The sample yields 98,000 or so clones, roughly nine tenths seen once. Sequenced material: peripheral blood. These TCRs come from a human donor in a cohort sampled during active COVID-19. CDR3s include the opening cysteine and the closing phenylalanine or tryptophan. D genes are given only for firm matches. The size entry is marked missing in some rows and otherwise reads once, few, many or a size class.

>TRBJ1-1|TRBV28|.|.
TGTGCCAGCAGTTTGTTTACATATGAAGCTTTCTTT
CASSLFTYEAFF
>TRBJ1-4|TRBV7-9|.|.
TGTGCCAGCAGCCTCGACAGGGAAAAACTGTTTTTT
CASSLDREKLFF
>TRBJ2-1|TRBV7-9|TRBD1|.
TGTGCCAGCAAACAAGGGGACAGGGGACTCAATGAGCAGTTCTTC
CASKQGDRGLNEQFF
>TRBJ1-1|TRBV5-1|TRBD1|.
TGCGCCAGCAGCTTGGGACAGGGAAGGACTGAAGCTTTCTTT
CASSLGQGRTEAFF
>TRBJ1-2|TRBV6-1|TRBD1|.
TGTGCCAGCAGTGAAGAGGGTTTTACAGGGGTAAGGAATGGCTACACCTTC
CASSEEGFTGVRNGYTF
>TRBJ1-2|TRBV2|.|.
TGTGCCAGCACCGGGGTAGCAGACTTCCACTATGGCTACACCTTC
CASTGVADFHYGYTF
>TRBJ2-3|TRBV7-9|TRBD2|.
TGTGCCAGCAGCTTATTGGCTAGCGGGTCCAATACGCAGTATTTT
CASSLLASGSNTQYF
>TRBJ2-7|TRBV6-2/TRBV6-3|.|.
TGTGCCAGCAGTTACTCGAGAGGGGGTCCCTACGAGCAGTACTTC
CASSYSRGGPYEQYF
>TRBJ1-2|TRBV2|.|.
TGTGCCAGCAGGGACAGAAAAAACTATGGCTACACCTTC
CASRDRKNYGYTF
>TRBJ2-6|TRBV5-1|TRBD1|.
TGCGCCAGCACCTCCGGGACAGGGGGCGCTGAGGCCAACGTCCTGACTTTC
CASTSGTGGAEANVLTF
>TRBJ1-1|TRBV6-2/TRBV6-3|TRBD1|.
TGTGCCAGCAGTTACTCGAGGACAGGGATGAACACTGAAGCTTTCTTT
CASSYSRTGMNTEAFF
>TRBJ1-2|TRBV7-2|.|.
TGTGCCAGCAGCTTTTTCGGGGGGGGAGGCTACACCTTC
CASSFFGGGGYTF
>TRBJ2-7|TRBV15|.|.
TGTGCCACCAGCAGAGAACGGTCCTACGAGCAGTACTTC
CATSRERSYEQYF
>TRBJ1-2|TRBV3-1/TRBV3-2|TRBD1|.
TGTGCCAGCAGCCAAGGGACAGGGCCCAACTATGGCTACACCTTC
CASSQGTGPNYGYTF
>TRBJ2-5|TRBV25-1|TRBD1|once
TGTGCCAGCAGTCAACCGGGACAGGAAGAGACCCAGTACTTC
CASSQPGQEETQYF
>TRBJ2-3|TRBV20-1|.|.
TGCAGTGCTAGTAAAGGGGGAGCCACAGATACGCAGTATTTT
CSASKGGATDTQYF
>TRBJ1-5|TRBV7-9|TRBD1|few
TGTGCCAGCAGCTCGACAGGGGGTGCATATCAGCCCCAGCATTTT
CASSSTGGAYQPQHF
>TRBJ1-2|TRBV19|TRBD1|.
TGTGCCAGTAATCTACAGGGGGCAGGCTATGGCTACACCTTC
CASNLQGAGYGYTF
>TRBJ2-7|TRBV7-2|TRBD2|.
TGTGCCAGCAGCTTAGGGACTAGCGGGGTCTACGAGCAGTACTTC
CASSLGTSGVYEQYF
>TRBJ1-1|TRBV6-5|.|.
TGTGCCAGCAGTTACTTCGGTTTAACTGAAGCTTTCTTT
CASSYFGLTEAFF
>TRBJ1-2|TRBV6-5|.|.
TGTGCCAGCAGTTACCAGGCGCAAGCCTATGGCTACACCTTC
CASSYQAQAYGYTF
>TRBJ1-5|TRBV7-8|TRBD1|.
TGTGCCAGCAGATTGGGACAGGGGATCGGTCAGCCCCAGCATTTT
CASRLGQGIGQPQHF
>TRBJ1-1|TRBV28|.|.
TGTGCCAGCAGTGGGGGCCGCCAAGCTTTCTTT
CASSGGRQAFF
>TRBJ2-7|TRBV6-5|TRBD2|.
TGTGCCAGCTCGACGGGAGGGAAGCGGGACAACGAGCAGTACTTC
CASSTGGKRDNEQYF
>TRBJ2-7|TRBV9|TRBD2|.
TGTGCCAGCAGCGTAGGGACTAGCGGCTACGAGCAGTACTTC
CASSVGTSGYEQYF
>TRBJ1-4|TRBV7-9|TRBD1|.
TGTGCCAGCAGCCCAGGACAGGGCTACGAAAAACTGTTTTTT
CASSPGQGYEKLFF
>TRBJ2-7|TRBV10-3|TRBD1|.
TGTGCCATCAGTGAGTCTGTAGGACAGGGGGCTGGCGAGCAGTACTTC
CAISESVGQGAGEQYF
>TRBJ2-7|TRBV28|.|.
TGTGCCAGCAGTTTATCGGACTACCTGCAGTACTTC
CASSLSDYLQYF
>TRBJ1-2|TRBV6-6|TRBD1|.
TGTGCCAGCAGTTCAACAGGGGCTAACTATGGCTACACCTTC
CASSSTGANYGYTF
>TRBJ2-1|TRBV7-8|.|.
TGTGCCAGCAGCTTAGAGACAGGGAGGTGGAATGAGCAGTTCTTC
CASSLETGRWNEQFF
>TRBJ1-2|TRBV6-5|TRBD1|few
TGTGCCAGCAGGACAGGGTTTTTTGGCTACACCTTC
CASRTGFFGYTF
>TRBJ2-3|TRBV5-6|.|.
TGTGCCAGCAGCCCTGGCCCGGGAGCTAGCACAGATACGCAGTATTTT
CASSPGPGASTDTQYF
>TRBJ1-1|TRBV10-3|.|.
TGTGCCATCGGTGGGGCTATGAACACTGAAGCTTTCTTT
CAIGGAMNTEAFF
>TRBJ2-7|TRBV11-2|TRBD1|.
TGTGCCAGCAGCTTAGAAGGGGGGGGACAGGGAACGCAGTACTTC
CASSLEGGGQGTQYF
>TRBJ2-1|TRBV7-9|TRBD2|once
TGTGCCAGCAGCCCAACTAGCGGGGGGACCTACAATGAGCAGTTCTTC
CASSPTSGGTYNEQFF
>TRBJ1-3|TRBV28|.|.
TGTGCCAGCACCTTGTCCGGGGGTGCTGGAAACACCATATATTTT
CASTLSGGAGNTIYF
>TRBJ1-2|TRBV6-2/TRBV6-3|.|.
TGTGCCAGCAGTTACGTCGCTAACTATGGCTACACCTTC
CASSYVANYGYTF
>TRBJ2-1|TRBV19|.|once
TGTGCCAGTAGGACTGGCTCGGGCAATGAGCAGTTCTTC
CASRTGSGNEQFF
>TRBJ1-5|TRBV2|.|.
TGTGCCAGCAGAGACGGGGGTAGCAATCAGCCCCAGCATTTT
CASRDGGSNQPQHF
>TRBJ2-2|TRBV4-1|.|.
TGCGCCAGCAGCCAAGGGCAGGGGCAAGGCGGGGAGCTGTTTTTT
CASSQGQGQGGELFF
>TRBJ2-7|TRBV28|.|.
TGTGCCAGCAGTTTTATCGACGAGCAGTACTTC
CASSFIDEQYF
>TRBJ2-7|TRBV6-7|TRBD1|.
TGTGCCAGCAGTTTCGGACAGGGGACCTACGAGCAGTACTTC
CASSFGQGTYEQYF
>TRBJ2-7|TRBV10-2|.|.
TGCGCCAGCACCGGGGAGCTTACCGAATCCTACGAGCAGTACTTC
CASTGELTESYEQYF
>TRBJ2-7|TRBV7-8|.|.
TGTGCCAGCAGCTCCGACGGTGGAGTCTACGAGCAGTACTTC
CASSSDGGVYEQYF
>TRBJ2-7|TRBV4-1|TRBD2|.
TGCGCCAGCAGCCCCTCGGGACTAGCTCCTCGACCCGAGCAGTACTTC
CASSPSGLAPRPEQYF
>TRBJ1-2|TRBV11-2|TRBD1|.
TGTGCCAGCAGCGCGTCCGGGACAGGGGGCGCGAAGTATGGCTACACCTTC
CASSASGTGGAKYGYTF
>TRBJ2-1|TRBV5-4|TRBD2|.
TGTGCCAGCAGCTTTGGAGCGGGAGACCCGCGTGAGCAGTTCTTC
CASSFGAGDPREQFF
>TRBJ2-5|TRBV15|.|.
TGTGCCACCAGCAGAGAAGGAGACCTCCAAGAGACCCAGTACTTC
CATSREGDLQETQYF
>TRBJ2-1|TRBV19|TRBD2|.
TGTGCCAGTAGTACCCATAGCGGGTTTGAGCAGTTCTTC
CASSTHSGFEQFF
>TRBJ2-1|TRBV27|TRBD1|.
TGTGCCAGCAGTTTTGGGGACAGGGGGTTTAATGAGCAGTTCTTC
CASSFGDRGFNEQFF
>TRBJ1-1|TRBV7-3|TRBD1|.
TGTGCCAGCAGCCCTAGTGGAAGGGACAGGGAAGTGACTGAAGCTTTCTTT
CASSPSGRDREVTEAFF
>TRBJ2-3|TRBV28|.|.
TGTGCCAGCAGTTTGTCCAACACAGATACGCAGTATTTT
CASSLSNTDTQYF
>TRBJ2-7|TRBV6-5|.|.
TGTGCCAGCAGTACAGGGACGGCCGGCTACGAGCAGTACTTC
CASSTGTAGYEQYF
>TRBJ2-7|TRBV6-1|.|.
TGTGCCAGCAGTGAAGCGCCGACAGCCAACTACGAGCAGTACTTC
CASSEAPTANYEQYF
>TRBJ2-1|TRBV6-6|.|.
TGTGCCAGCAGGATAAGCCCTAGCGTTAATTGGAATGAGCAGTTCTTC
CASRISPSVNWNEQFF
>TRBJ2-7|TRBV20-1|.|.
TGCAGTGCTAGGGGAGGCTACGAGCAGTACTTC
CSARGGYEQYF
>TRBJ2-1|TRBV29-1|.|.
TGCAGCGTTGACCTAACGGGAAACTACAATGAGCAGTTCTTC
CSVDLTGNYNEQFF